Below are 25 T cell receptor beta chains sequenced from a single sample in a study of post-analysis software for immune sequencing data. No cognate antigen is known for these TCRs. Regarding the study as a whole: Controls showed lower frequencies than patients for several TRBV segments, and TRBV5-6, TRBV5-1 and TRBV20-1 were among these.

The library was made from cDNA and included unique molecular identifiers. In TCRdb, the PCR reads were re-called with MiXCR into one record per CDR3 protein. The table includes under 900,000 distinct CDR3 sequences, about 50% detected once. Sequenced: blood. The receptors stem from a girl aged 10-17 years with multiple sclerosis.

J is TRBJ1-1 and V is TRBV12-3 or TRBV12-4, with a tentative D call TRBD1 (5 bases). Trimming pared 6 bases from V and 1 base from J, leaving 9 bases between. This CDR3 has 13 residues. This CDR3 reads CASRNQGNTEAFF. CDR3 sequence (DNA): TGTGCCAGCAGAAACCAGGGGAACACTGAAGCTTTCTTT.

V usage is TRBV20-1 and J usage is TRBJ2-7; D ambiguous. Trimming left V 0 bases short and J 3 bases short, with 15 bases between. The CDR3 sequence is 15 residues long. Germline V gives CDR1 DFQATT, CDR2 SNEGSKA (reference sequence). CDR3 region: CSARDHGKAIYEQYF. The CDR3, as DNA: TGCAGTGCTAGAGATCACGGAAAGGCTATCTACGAGCAGTACTTC.

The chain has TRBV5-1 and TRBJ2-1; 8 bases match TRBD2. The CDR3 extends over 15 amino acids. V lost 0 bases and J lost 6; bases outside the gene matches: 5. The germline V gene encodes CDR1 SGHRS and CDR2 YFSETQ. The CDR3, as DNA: TGCGCCAGCAGCTTGGAGGGGACTAGAGTCAATGAGCAGTTCTTC. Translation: CASSLEGTRVNEQFF.

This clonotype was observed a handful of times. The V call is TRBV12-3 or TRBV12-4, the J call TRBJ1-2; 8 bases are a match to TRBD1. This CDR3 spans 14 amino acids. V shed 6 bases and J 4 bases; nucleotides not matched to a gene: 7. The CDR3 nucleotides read TGTGCCAGCAGCATGGACAGGGACGGCTATGGCTACACCTTC. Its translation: CASSMDRDGYGYTF.

In DNA form, the CDR3 reads TGCAGCGTCCGGAGGGGGAACTACGAGCAGTACTTC. Translation gives CSVRRGNYEQYF. V is TRBV29-1 and J is TRBJ2-7; D possibly uses TRBD1 or TRBD2 (6 bases each). The CDR3 length is 12 residues. V was cut by 6 bases and J by 3 bases, with 12 bases left in between. Germline-derived CDR1 and CDR2 are SQVTM and ANQGSEA.

CDR3 DNA sequence: TGCGCCAGCAGCGACGAACCGGGACAGCACCCTGAAGAGCAGTACTTC. Protein: CASSDEPGQHPEEQYF. This chain uses TRBV5-1 with TRBJ2-7; 7 bases map to TRBD1. The CDR3 consists of 16 residues. Germline V CDR1 and CDR2: SGHRS, YFSETQ. V lost 4 bases to trimming and J lost 7 bases; unmatched junction nucleotides: 17.

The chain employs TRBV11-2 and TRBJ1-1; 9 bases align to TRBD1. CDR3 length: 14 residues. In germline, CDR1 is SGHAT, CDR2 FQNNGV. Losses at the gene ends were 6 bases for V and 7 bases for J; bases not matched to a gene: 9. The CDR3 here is CASSPNRGRLEAFF. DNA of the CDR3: TGTGCCAGCAGTCCTAACAGGGGGCGACTTGAAGCTTTCTTT.

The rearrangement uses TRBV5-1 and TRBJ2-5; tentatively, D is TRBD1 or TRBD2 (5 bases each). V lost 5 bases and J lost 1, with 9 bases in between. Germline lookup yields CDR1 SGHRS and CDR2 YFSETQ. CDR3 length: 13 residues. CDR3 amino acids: CASREGTQETQYF. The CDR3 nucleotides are TGCGCCAGCAGAGAGGGGACCCAAGAGACCCAGTACTTC.

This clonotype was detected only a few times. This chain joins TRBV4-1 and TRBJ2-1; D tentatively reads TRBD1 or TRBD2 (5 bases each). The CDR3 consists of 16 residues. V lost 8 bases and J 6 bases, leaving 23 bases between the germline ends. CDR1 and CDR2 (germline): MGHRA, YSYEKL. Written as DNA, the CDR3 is TGCGCCAGCCTTTCCAAGTTCGGGACGGCATTCAATGAGCAGTTCTTC. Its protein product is CASLSKFGTAFNEQFF.

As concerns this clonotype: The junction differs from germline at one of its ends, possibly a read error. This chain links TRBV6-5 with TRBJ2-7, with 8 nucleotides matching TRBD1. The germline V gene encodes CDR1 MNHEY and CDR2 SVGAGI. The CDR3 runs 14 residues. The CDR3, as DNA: TGTGCCGGCAGCGCCGGGACAGGTCTATACGAGCAGTACTTC. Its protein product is CAGSAGTGLYEQYF.

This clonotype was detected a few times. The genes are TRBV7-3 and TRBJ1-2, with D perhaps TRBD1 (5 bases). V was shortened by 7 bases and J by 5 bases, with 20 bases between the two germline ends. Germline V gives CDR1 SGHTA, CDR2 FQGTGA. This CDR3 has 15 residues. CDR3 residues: CASTPRGTELYGYTF. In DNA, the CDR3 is TGTGCCAGCACCCCAAGAGGGACGGAACTTTATGGCTACACCTTC. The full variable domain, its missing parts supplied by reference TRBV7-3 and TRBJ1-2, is GAGVSQTPSNKVTEKGKYVELRCDPISGHTALYWYRQSLGQGPEFLIYFQGTGAADDSGLPNDRFFAVRPEGSVSTLKIQRTERGDSAVYLCASTPRGTELYGYTFGSGTRLTVV.

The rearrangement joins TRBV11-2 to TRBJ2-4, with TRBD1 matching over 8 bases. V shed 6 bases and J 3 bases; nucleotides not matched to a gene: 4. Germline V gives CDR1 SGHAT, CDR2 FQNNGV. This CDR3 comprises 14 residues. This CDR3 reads CASSHGQGKNIQYF. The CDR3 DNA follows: TGTGCCAGCAGTCACGGACAGGGCAAAAACATTCAGTACTTC.

CDR3 residues: CASSRFGETQYF. The CDR3 DNA sequence: TGTGCCAGCAGTCGTTTCGGAGAGACCCAGTACTTC. The V and J genes are TRBV12-3 or TRBV12-4 and TRBJ2-5; D is uncertain. V lost 5 bases to trimming and J lost 4 bases, with 8 bases between them. This CDR3 spans 12 amino acids.

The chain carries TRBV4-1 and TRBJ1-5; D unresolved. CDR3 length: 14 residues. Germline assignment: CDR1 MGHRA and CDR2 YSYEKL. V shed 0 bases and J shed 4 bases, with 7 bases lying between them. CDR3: CASSQEGRNQPQHF. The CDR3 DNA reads TGCGCCAGCAGCCAAGAAGGGAGAAATCAGCCCCAGCATTTT.

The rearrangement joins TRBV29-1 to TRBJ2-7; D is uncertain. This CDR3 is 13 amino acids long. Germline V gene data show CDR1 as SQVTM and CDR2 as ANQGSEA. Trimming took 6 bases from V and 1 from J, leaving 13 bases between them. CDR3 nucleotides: TGCAGCGTCCTAGACGCAGATTCCTACGAGCAGTACTTC. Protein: CSVLDADSYEQYF.

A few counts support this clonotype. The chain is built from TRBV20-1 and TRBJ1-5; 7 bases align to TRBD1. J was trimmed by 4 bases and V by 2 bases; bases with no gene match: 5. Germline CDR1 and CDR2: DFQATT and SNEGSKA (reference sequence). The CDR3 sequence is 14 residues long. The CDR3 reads CSARQDRSNQPQHF. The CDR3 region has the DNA TGCAGTGCTAGACAGGACAGGAGTAATCAGCCCCAGCATTTT.

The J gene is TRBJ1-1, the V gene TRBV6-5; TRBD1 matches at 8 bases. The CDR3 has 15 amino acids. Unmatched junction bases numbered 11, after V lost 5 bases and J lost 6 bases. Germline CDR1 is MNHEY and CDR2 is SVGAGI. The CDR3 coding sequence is TGTGCCAGCAGTGCGGCTCCCCAGGGGGCTGCTGAAGCTTTCTTT. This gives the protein CASSAAPQGAAEAFF.

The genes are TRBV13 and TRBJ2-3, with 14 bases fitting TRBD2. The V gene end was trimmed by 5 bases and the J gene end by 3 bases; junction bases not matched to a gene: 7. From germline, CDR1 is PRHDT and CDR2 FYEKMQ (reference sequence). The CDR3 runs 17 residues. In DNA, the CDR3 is TGTGCCAGCAGCCCCTTCGGGACTAGCGGGGGTACAGATACGCAGTATTTT. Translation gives CASSPFGTSGGTDTQYF.

CDR3 in amino acids: CSARPPGHSAKAFF. CDR3 sequence (DNA): TGCAGTGCTAGACCTCCGGGACACAGCGCTAAGGCTTTCTTT. V and J are TRBV20-1 and TRBJ1-1; a possible D gene is TRBD1 (6 bases). The V end lost 2 bases, the J end lost 11 bases, and 21 bases lay between the germline ends. Germline CDR1 DFQATT, CDR2 SNEGSKA (reference sequence). The CDR3 contains 14 residues.

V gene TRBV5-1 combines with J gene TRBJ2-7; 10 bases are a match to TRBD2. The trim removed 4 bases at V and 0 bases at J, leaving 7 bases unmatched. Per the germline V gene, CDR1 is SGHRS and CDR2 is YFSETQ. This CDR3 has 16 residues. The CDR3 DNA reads TGCGCCAGCAGCCAGCCGGGACTAGCGAGCTCCTACGAGCAGTACTTC. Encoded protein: CASSQPGLASSYEQYF. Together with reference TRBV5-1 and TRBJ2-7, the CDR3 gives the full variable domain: KAGVTQTPRYLIKTRGQQVTLSCSPISGHRSVSWYQQTPGQGLQFLFEYFSETQRNKGNFPGRFSGRQFSNSRSEMNVSTLELGDSALYLCASSQPGLASSYEQYFGPGTRLTVT.

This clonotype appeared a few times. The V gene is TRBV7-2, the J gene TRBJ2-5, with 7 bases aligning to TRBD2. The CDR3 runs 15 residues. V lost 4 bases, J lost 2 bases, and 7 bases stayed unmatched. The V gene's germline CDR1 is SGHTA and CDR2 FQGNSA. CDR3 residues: CASSSNLGGQETQYF. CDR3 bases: TGTGCCAGCAGCTCGAATCTCGGGGGGCAAGAGACCCAGTACTTC.

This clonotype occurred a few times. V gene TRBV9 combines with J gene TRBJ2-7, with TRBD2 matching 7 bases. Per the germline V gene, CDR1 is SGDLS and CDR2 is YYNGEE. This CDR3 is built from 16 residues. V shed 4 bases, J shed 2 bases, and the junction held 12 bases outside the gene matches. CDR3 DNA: TGTGCCAGCAGCCCTCTAATCGCTAGCGGCCCCTACGAGCAGTACTTC. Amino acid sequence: CASSPLIASGPYEQYF.

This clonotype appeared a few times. For the CDR3, the DNA is TGTGCCAGCAGTTACCAGGGAATTGGGCAGCCCCAGCATTTT. Its translation is CASSYQGIGQPQHF. The chain uses TRBV6-6 and TRBJ1-5, with D possibly matching TRBD1 (5 bases). The CDR3 sequence is 14 residues long. V lost 2 bases and J lost 7, with 12 bases in between. In germline, CDR1 is MNHNY, CDR2 SVGAGI (reference sequence).

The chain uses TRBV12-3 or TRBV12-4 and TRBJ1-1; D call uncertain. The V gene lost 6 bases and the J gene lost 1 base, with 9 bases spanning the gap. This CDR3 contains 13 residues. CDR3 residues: CASSNTPNTEAFF. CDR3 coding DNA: TGTGCCAGCAGCAACACACCGAACACTGAAGCTTTCTTT.

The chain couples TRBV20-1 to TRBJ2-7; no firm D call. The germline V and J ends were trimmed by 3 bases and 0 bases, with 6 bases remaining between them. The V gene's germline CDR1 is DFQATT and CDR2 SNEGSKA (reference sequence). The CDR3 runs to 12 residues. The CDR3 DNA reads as TGCAGTGCTAGGCCACCCTCCTACGAGCAGTACTTC. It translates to CSARPPSYEQYF.